This T cell receptor (beta chain) was identified during a study of vaccination and CD4 T cells after COVID-19. Study summary: Convalescent patients gave post-COVID blood a median about 100 days post-diagnosis, range 35 to 161.

CD4+ T cells that had been cultured provided DNA sequenced with the Oncomine TCR Beta short-read assay. Someone extracted genomic DNA from cultured CD4+ T cells. In TCRdb, the PCR reads were re-called with MiXCR into one record per CDR3 protein. This sample has about 9,400 distinct CDR3 sequences, with approximately 31% found just once. Germline V CDR1 and CDR2: DFQATT, SNEGSKA (reference sequence). V shed 1 base and J shed 0 bases, with 9 bases lying between them. The CDR3 length is 14 residues. This clonotype was counted only a few times. Its antigen is not identified. Treatment given: approximately 10-day PBMC culture with coronavirus spike peptide pools or control peptides (ViraFEST assay). Gathering of the CD4+ T cells, from the unexposed donor, took place before the COVID-19 pandemic (2011-2018). With about 10 ug/ml peptide pools and roughly 10 IU/ml IL-2, PBMCs were cultured at fewer than 2.5 million per well. Half the medium was exchanged for fresh IL-2 medium on days 3 and 7. Subject to cell availability, CD4+ T cells from unexposed donors were probed with SARS-CoV-2 S/N and four cold-coronavirus spikes.

The sequenced sample was CD4+ T cells from blood, cultured in vitro. The chain links TRBV20-1 to TRBJ1-2, with unresolved D. The sequence was collected from a human donor in good health. The CDR3 sequence: CSARGGSSNYGYTF. CDR3 nucleotides: TGCAGTGCTAGAGGAGGATCCTCTAACTATGGCTACACCTTC.